This note documents a single T cell receptor beta chain sequence. The sample holds a few counts of this clonotype. Its binding antigen is unknown. Nothing much larger sits one base from this clone, and base qualities are not available. The CDR3 spans 12 residues, from the cysteine through the phenylalanine. Of the read, only the CDR3 DNA is kept; its 36 bases are in frame from base 1. V drops 2 bases and J drops 7 bases, leaving 8 bases in between. The germline V gene provides CDR1 MNHNS and CDR2 SASEGT. The library was prepared using multiplex PCR. TRB libraries were generated by one-step amplicon PCR from roughly 99 ng genomic DNA using EuroClonality-NGS primers. Sequencing of the TRB amplicons was done on Illumina MiSeq instruments using 2 x 250 bp version 2 chemistry. The study's processing was this. Primary TRB sequence analysis and V(D)J annotation were performed with IMGT/HighV-QUEST. Repertoire diversity and composition were evaluated with VDJtools after nonfunctional clones were removed and downsampling was applied for comparisons between samples. TCRdb itself trimmed the public reads at Q25 with fastp, ran MiXCR and retained productive beta chains. Identical CDR3 protein sequences are pooled into one entry, listed with their most common genes and DNA. The V and J calls come from TCRdb's annotation, not from the publication. This sample is represented by 2,700 or so distinct CDR3 sequences; approximately 24% of them were singletons. The ten largest clones represent around a tenth of the sample.

The healthy control blood was obtained from volunteer donors, who were supplied by blood services in Australia and France. For the TCR repertoire analysis, genomic DNA was extracted either from whole blood samples or from PBMCs. This sample is part of a study of somatic reversion in DOCK8 deficiency (TCRdb year 2020). Context from the whole study: The study compared the T cell receptor beta repertoires of three groups: DOCK8-deficient patients, DOCK8-revertant patients and healthy volunteers. The study set out to investigate how, in DOCK8 deficiency, somatic reversion of pathogenic DOCK8 variants alters lymphocyte differentiation and function. DOCK8-deficient patients in the study had been reported previously. On the study overall, not on this receptor specifically: The methods did not specify, sample by sample, whether the source material for each sample was whole blood or PBMCs.

The rearranged chain carries TRBV6-1 and TRBJ1-1; no D gene can be assigned with confidence. This receptor was identified in a human donor in good health. The sequencing input was peripheral blood. The sequenced DNA is TGTGCCAGCAGTGAACCCGGGCTTGAAGCTTTCTTT. It encodes CASSEPGLEAFF.